This entry concerns a single T cell receptor beta chain. Using immunoSEQ multiplex PCR, the repertoire was profiled, and TCRdb retains in-frame clones only, with some absent. The profile shows about 200,000 clones, roughly 85% of them singletons. With V trimmed by 4 bases and J by 2 bases, 5 bases remained unmatched. The CDR3 runs to 14 residues. The germline V gene encodes CDR1 SGDLS and CDR2 YYNGEE. Two negative PCRs, clearance, or symptom resolution characterized the recovered Cohort 3 donors. This entry comes from a study of blood T cell repertoires in COVID-19. The clonotype originates from a man in his forties who had recovered from COVID-19. The J gene is TRBJ1-1, the V gene TRBV9, with 7 positions matching TRBD1. The sample taken for sequencing was PBMCs or T cells enriched from blood (not recorded which). The chain's CDR3 is CASSTGTANTEAFF. DNA of the CDR3: TGTGCCAGCAGCACGGGGACAGCAAACACTGAAGCTTTCTTT.